This entry lists 19 T cell receptor beta chains sequenced from one sample in a study of blood T cell repertoires in COVID-19. TCRdb's copy holds only in-frame clones and misses some; the assay was immunoSEQ multiplex PCR. Of a few hundred thousand clones listed, 80% to 90% are singletons. The sample consisted of peripheral blood. The origin of the receptors is a man between 18 and 29 years old who had recovered from COVID-19.

The chain uses TRBV2 and TRBJ1-1, with D possibly matching TRBD1 (5 bases). Trimming left V 6 bases short and J 4 bases short, with 12 bases between. Looked up from germline, CDR1 is SNHLY and CDR2 is FYNNEI. The length of the CDR3 is 13 residues. The CDR3 loop is CASRQGLGTEAFF. The CDR3 nucleotides are TGTGCCAGCAGGCAGGGATTGGGCACTGAAGCTTTCTTT.

The chain has TRBV28 and TRBJ2-2; D is uncertain. Trimming removed 3 bases at V and 5 bases at J, with 16 bases between. Germline values: CDR1 MDHEN, CDR2 SYDVKM. The CDR3 spans 16 residues. CDR3 nucleotides: TGTGCCAGCAGTTTGGCACGGCTCACCGGGACCGGGGAGCTGTTTTTT. It translates to CASSLARLTGTGELFF.

The chain links TRBV12-5 to TRBJ2-3, with TRBD1 as a possible D gene (6 bases). From germline, CDR1 is LGHNT and CDR2 FRNRAP. Trimming took 3 bases from V and 4 from J, leaving 8 bases between them. This CDR3 comprises 13 residues. The CDR3 sequence is CASGLSGADTQYF. The CDR3 nucleotides read TGTGCTAGTGGTTTATCAGGGGCAGATACGCAGTATTTT.

The chain joins TRBV6-6 to TRBJ2-1; possibly TRBD1 for D (6 bases). Trimming cost V 3 bases and J 7 bases, with 13 bases left between them. The CDR3 spans 14 residues. Germline values: CDR1 MNHNY, CDR2 SVGAGI (reference sequence). CDR3 in DNA: TGTGCCAGCAGTTATGGACAGAATGTTAATGAGCAGTTCTTC. This translates into CASSYGQNVNEQFF.

V gene TRBV6-5 combines with J gene TRBJ1-1; D might be TRBD1 (6 bases). Germline CDR1 reads MNHEY; CDR2 reads SVGAGI. The CDR3 consists of 14 residues. V gave up 6 bases and J gave up 6 bases, with 17 bases separating them. The DNA of the CDR3 is TGTGCCAGCAGCAAACAGGGTCTAAGCGCTGAAGCTTTCTTT. It is translated as CASSKQGLSAEAFF.

The chain couples TRBV7-2 to TRBJ1-3; possible D gene TRBD1, 6 bases. Germline values: CDR1 SGHTA, CDR2 FQGNSA. This CDR3 comprises 14 residues. Deletions cut 2 bases from V and 3 bases from J, with 8 bases between. CDR3 in DNA: TGTGCCAGCAGCTTACAGGGGCTTGGAAACACCATATATTTT. Its translation: CASSLQGLGNTIYF.

The CDR3 sequence is CASSFWTGVMGNYGYTF. CDR3 nucleotide sequence: TGTGCCAGCAGCTTTTGGACAGGGGTAATGGGTAACTATGGCTACACCTTC. The genes are TRBV5-6 and TRBJ1-2, with TRBD1 matching 9 bases. V lost 2 bases, J lost 1 base, and 9 bases stayed unmatched. The CDR3 runs to 17 residues. The germline V gene has CDR1 SGHDT and CDR2 YYEEEE.

This chain uses TRBV30 with TRBJ2-6, with D tentatively TRBD2 (6 bases). The ends were cut back, 3 bases at V and 2 bases at J, with 11 bases in the middle. This CDR3 region has 15 residues. Germline CDR1 and CDR2: GTSNPN and SVGIG (reference sequence). CDR3 nucleotides: TGTGCCTGGAGGAGGTGGGGGGCTGGGGCCAACGTCCTGACTTTC. Its protein is CAWRRWGAGANVLTF. Supplemented by reference TRBV30 and TRBJ2-6, the full variable domain reads SQTIHQWPATLVQPVGSPLSLECTVEGTSNPNLYWYRQAAGRGLQLLFYSVGIGQISSEVPQNLSASRPQDRQFILSSKKLLLSDSGFYLCAWRRWGAGANVLTFGAGSRLTVL.

The chain combines TRBV11-2 with TRBJ2-7; D is undetermined. The length of the CDR3 is 14 residues. Trimming cost V 2 bases and J 3 bases, with 11 bases left between them. From germline, CDR1 is SGHAT and CDR2 FQNNGV. For the CDR3, the DNA is TGTGCCAGCAGCTTAAGGAGTTCGGGCTACGAGCAGTACTTC. Translation gives CASSLRSSGYEQYF.

This chain's CDR3 is CASSQEPGSLSYEQYF. The CDR3 nucleotides are TGCGCCAGCAGCCAAGAACCCGGGAGTCTTTCCTACGAGCAGTACTTC. This chain connects TRBV4-1 to TRBJ2-7; D may be TRBD2 (6 bases). Deletions cut 0 bases from V and 1 base from J, with 13 bases between. The CDR3 has 16 residues. Germline-derived CDR1 and CDR2 are MGHRA and YSYEKL.

The rearrangement joins TRBV6-5 to TRBJ2-7; a possible D gene is TRBD2 (5 bases). CDR1 is MNHEY, CDR2 SVGAGI, per germline. V was clipped by 4 bases and J by 5 bases, with 18 bases between them. The CDR3 length is 15 residues. The CDR3 DNA follows: TGTGCCAGCAGTTCGGGCCCTCGGGGTGTCGACGAGCAGTACTTC. Translation: CASSSGPRGVDEQYF.

The sample holds one count of this clone. The rearrangement uses TRBV6-5 and TRBJ2-7; D possibly corresponds to TRBD1 (6 bases). Trimming left V 7 bases short and J 4 bases short, with 17 bases between. The CDR3 has 14 amino acids. The germline CDR1 and CDR2 sequences are MNHEY and SVGAGI. The CDR3 coding sequence is TGTGCCAGCATAGGGACAAGGGGGTCTTACGAGCAGTACTTC. Its protein is CASIGTRGSYEQYF.

The chain links TRBV29-1 to TRBJ2-1; TRBD1 matches at 9 bases. J lost 4 bases, V lost 8 bases, and 15 bases had no gene match. This CDR3 has 16 amino acids. Germline assignment: CDR1 SQVTM and CDR2 ANQGSEA. The CDR3, as DNA: TGCAGCTCCCAGGGACCGGGACAGGGATCTTACAATGAGCAGTTCTTC. Translating gives CSSQGPGQGSYNEQFF.

CDR3 residues: CASSIGSDEQFF. In nucleotides, the CDR3 is TGTGCCAGCAGCATAGGGAGTGATGAGCAGTTCTTC. The chain carries TRBV5-4 and TRBJ2-1, with D possibly TRBD2 on 5 matching bases. The germline V gene has CDR1 SGHNT and CDR2 YYREEE (reference sequence). The V end was cut by 4 bases, the J end by 8 bases, with 10 bases between. This CDR3 region has 12 residues.

V is TRBV7-9 and J is TRBJ2-3; 10 bases line up with TRBD1. Per the germline V gene, CDR1 is SEHNR and CDR2 is FQNEAQ (reference sequence). This CDR3 spans 15 amino acids. The ends lost 5 bases at V and 3 bases at J; junction bases unmatched: 5. Written as DNA, the CDR3 is TGTGCCAGCAGCCCCAGACAGGGGGCAACAGATACGCAGTATTTT. It specifies CASSPRQGATDTQYF. Drawing the rest from reference TRBV7-9 and TRBJ2-3, the complete variable domain is DTGVSQNPRHKITKRGQNVTFRCDPISEHNRLYWYRQTLGQGPEFLTYFQNEAQLEKSRLLSDRFSAERPKGSFSTLEIQRTEQGDSAMYLCASSPRQGATDTQYFGPGTRLTVL.

The chain combines TRBV19 with TRBJ1-5; 10 bases align to TRBD1. This CDR3 has 19 residues. With V trimmed by 4 bases and J by 4 bases, 16 bases remained unmatched. Germline assignment: CDR1 LNHDA and CDR2 SQIVND (reference sequence). The CDR3 loop is CASSNWRQGARIWNQPQHF. The CDR3 nucleotides read TGTGCCAGTAGTAATTGGAGACAGGGGGCGAGGATTTGGAATCAGCCCCAGCATTTT.

The chain carries TRBV11-2 and TRBJ2-7, with 7 bases aligning to TRBD1. Germline trimming cut 0 bases from V and 6 bases from J; bases unmatched to any gene: 5. The CDR3 totals 14 residues. Germline loops: CDR1 SGHAT, CDR2 FQNNGV. The CDR3 loop reads CASSLEGGAGEQYF. Written as DNA, the CDR3 is TGTGCCAGCAGCTTAGAAGGGGGCGCGGGCGAGCAGTACTTC.

The V gene is TRBV12-3 or TRBV12-4, the J gene TRBJ2-2; D is ambiguous. V was trimmed by 8 bases and J by 2 bases, leaving 6 bases between them. The CDR3 contains 12 residues. The CDR3 DNA follows: TGTGCCAGCTCCAAAAACACCGGGGAGCTGTTTTTT. Encoded protein: CASSKNTGELFF.

This clone was counted between two and nine times. V and J are TRBV12-5 and TRBJ1-3; 8 bases match TRBD1. Germline lookup yields CDR1 LGHNT and CDR2 FRNRAP. The CDR3 sequence is 17 residues long. V gave up 6 bases and J gave up 1 base; unmatched junction bases: 11. Here the CDR3 DNA reads TGTGCTAGTGGCTCCTACAGGGGGGTACGTTCTGGAAACACCATATATTTT. Its protein product is CASGSYRGVRSGNTIYF.